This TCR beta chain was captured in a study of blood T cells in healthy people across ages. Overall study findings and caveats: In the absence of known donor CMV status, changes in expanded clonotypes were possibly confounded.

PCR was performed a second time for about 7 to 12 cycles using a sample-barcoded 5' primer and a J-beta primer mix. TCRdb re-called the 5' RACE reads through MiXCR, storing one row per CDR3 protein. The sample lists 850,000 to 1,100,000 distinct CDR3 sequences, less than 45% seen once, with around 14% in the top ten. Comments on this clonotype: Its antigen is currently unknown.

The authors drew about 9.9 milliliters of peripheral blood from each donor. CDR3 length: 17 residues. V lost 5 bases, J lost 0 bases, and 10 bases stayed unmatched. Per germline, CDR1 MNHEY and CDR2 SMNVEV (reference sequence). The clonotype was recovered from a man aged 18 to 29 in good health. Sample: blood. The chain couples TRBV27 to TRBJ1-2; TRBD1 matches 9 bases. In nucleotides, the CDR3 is TGTGCCAGCAGTCCGACTAGGGGGGACAGGGCTAACTATGGCTACACCTTC. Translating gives CASSPTRGDRANYGYTF.